This TCR beta chain was identified in a study of blood T cells in healthy people across ages. Study context: Per two T cells, template switching captured roughly one barcoded beta molecule. Study-wide results and limits: What prevented conclusive comparison of naive and antigen-experienced cells was that PBMCs were unsorted.

With a J-beta primer mix and a sample-barcoded 5' primer, a second PCR ran 7 to 11 cycles. Tags on each cDNA molecule came from a template-switch adaptor with 12 random nucleotides. MiXCR, applied by TCRdb to the 5' RACE reads, yields one record per CDR3 protein. The data hold about 720,000 distinct CDR3 sequences, with over 20% observed a single time. With respect to this clonotype: Antigen: not known.

Every sample had a minimum of 6 million PBMCs isolated. The TCR was taken from a man between 65 and 85 years old in good health. Specimen: blood.

The CDR3 sequence: CSARSGSPLHF. CDR3 nucleotide sequence: TGCAGTGCTAGATCTGGGTCACCCCTCCACTTT. V is TRBV20-1 and J is TRBJ1-6; unclear D gene. Germline lookup yields CDR1 DFQATT and CDR2 SNEGSKA (reference sequence). The CDR3 has 11 amino acids. Trimming removed 2 bases from V and 10 bases from J, with 6 bases in between.